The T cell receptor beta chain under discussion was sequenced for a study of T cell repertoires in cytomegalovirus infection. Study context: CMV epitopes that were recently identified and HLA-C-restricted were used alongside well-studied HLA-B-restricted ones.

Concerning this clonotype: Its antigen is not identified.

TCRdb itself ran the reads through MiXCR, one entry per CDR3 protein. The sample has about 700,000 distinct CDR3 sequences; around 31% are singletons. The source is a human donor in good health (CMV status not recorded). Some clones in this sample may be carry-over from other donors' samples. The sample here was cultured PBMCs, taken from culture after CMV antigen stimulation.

This CDR3 is CASSLVGRPTEAFF. CDR3 coding DNA: TGTGCCAGCAGCTTAGTCGGGAGGCCCACTGAAGCTTTCTTT. The chain is built from TRBV7-9 and TRBJ1-1; no definite D call. The CDR3 spans 14 residues. Trimming cost V 1 base and J 4 bases, with 10 bases left between them. The germline CDR1 and CDR2 sequences are SEHNR and FQNEAQ (reference sequence).